The rows below give T cell receptor beta chains drawn from one sample of a study of OX40 agonist ivuxolimab in advanced cancers. Profiled with immunoSEQ multiplex PCR; TCRdb holds only in-frame clones, not every one. The repertoire consists of around 67,000 clones, with about 80% occurring once and the leading ten covering 1.2%. This material consisted of CD4+ or CD8+ T cells sorted from blood, taken in a trial of the OX40 agonist ivuxolimab. These receptors all come from an adult with an advanced solid tumor such as melanoma, head and neck, liver or kidney cancer. Each CDR3 is given with its conserved first and last residue. The D gene is left open where the match is weak. Size values are once, few and many counts, or a class for expanded clones, and some rows have none.

TRBJ2-2 | - | TRBD1 | TRBV10-3 | CAIREDRGVAGELFF | TGTGCCATCCGGGAGGACAGGGGAGTAGCCGGGGAGCTGTTTTTT
TRBJ2-1 | - | TRBD1 | TRBV5-4 | CASSLEPGQGNEQFF | TGTGCCAGCAGCTTGGAGCCGGGACAGGGGAATGAGCAGTTCTTC
TRBJ1-1 | few | - | TRBV30 | CAWTTGSGTEAFF | TGTGCCTGGACCACAGGGTCTGGCACTGAAGCTTTCTTT
TRBJ1-1 | - | - | TRBV6-5 | CASSYSQNTEAFF | TGTGCCAGCAGTTACTCGCAGAACACTGAAGCTTTCTTT
TRBJ2-3 | - | TRBD1 | TRBV6-4 | CASSEQGVSTDTQYF | TGTGCCAGCAGTGAACAGGGGGTCAGCACAGATACGCAGTATTTT
TRBJ1-1 | - | - | TRBV19 | CASSEDPGGRKAFF | TGTGCCAGTAGTGAAGACCCCGGGGGCCGGAAAGCTTTCTTT
TRBJ2-6 | few | - | TRBV10-1 | CASSDGPGTGANVLTF | TGCGCCAGCAGTGATGGGCCAGGGACTGGGGCCAACGTCCTGACTTTC
TRBJ1-5 | once | - | TRBV19 | CASTTTEVSNQPQHF | TGTGCCAGTACTACGACAGAAGTATCAAATCAGCCCCAGCATTTT
TRBJ1-5 | - | - | TRBV4-1 | CASSSEAHQPQHF | TGCGCCAGCAGCTCAGAGGCGCACCAGCCCCAGCATTTT
TRBJ1-1 | - | - | TRBV6-5 | CASRNPGGATEAFF | TGTGCCAGCAGAAATCCGGGGGGCGCGACTGAAGCTTTCTTT
TRBJ2-1 | - | TRBD2 | TRBV9 | CASSAHLGLAGGEQFF | TGTGCCAGCAGCGCGCACCTGGGACTAGCGGGGGGAGAGCAGTTCTTC
TRBJ2-1 | - | TRBD1 | TRBV2 | CASRGQGWEQFF | TGTGCCAGCAGAGGACAGGGTTGGGAGCAGTTCTTC
TRBJ1-2 | - | - | TRBV6-5 | CASRHDQGSGGYTF | TGTGCCAGCAGACACGACCAGGGGAGCGGCGGCTACACCTTC
TRBJ2-7 | - | - | TRBV7-2 | CASSLEWGASYEQYF | TGTGCCAGCAGCTTAGAATGGGGGGCATCCTACGAGCAGTACTTC
TRBJ2-5 | - | - | TRBV19 | CASTPRGGEGETQYF | TGTGCCAGTACCCCTAGAGGGGGGGAGGGGGAGACCCAGTACTTC
TRBJ2-2 | few | TRBD2 | TRBV7-3 | CASSLAGGANTGELFF | TGTGCCAGCAGCTTAGCGGGGGGCGCCAACACCGGGGAGCTGTTTTTT
TRBJ1-1 | - | TRBD1 | TRBV4-3 | CASSQDPAGGMNTEAFF | TGCGCCAGCAGCCAAGATCCGGCAGGGGGGATGAACACTGAAGCTTTCTTT
TRBJ1-4 | - | - | TRBV4-1 | CASSQEERAATNEKLFF | TGCGCCAGCAGCCAAGAAGAAAGAGCTGCAACTAATGAAAAACTGTTTTTT
TRBJ1-3 | - | TRBD1 | TRBV29-1 | CSVEAQTGGTGNTIYF | TGCAGCGTTGAAGCGCAAACAGGGGGCACTGGAAACACCATATATTTT
TRBJ2-2 | - | TRBD2 | TRBV5-4 | CASSRGRGETGELFF | TGTGCCAGCAGCCGCGGACGGGGGGAGACCGGGGAGCTGTTTTTT
TRBJ2-1 | - | - | TRBV2 | CASSEDEWGLEQFF | TGTGCCAGCAGTGAAGATGAGTGGGGTCTTGAGCAGTTCTTC
TRBJ1-2 | - | TRBD1 | TRBV18 | CASSPQYGQGPHGYTF | TGTGCCAGCTCACCACAGTATGGACAGGGACCCCATGGCTACACCTTC
TRBJ2-5 | - | - | TRBV2 | CASGALGSAETQYF | TGTGCCAGCGGGGCCCTGGGCTCCGCGGAGACCCAGTACTTC
TRBJ1-6 | - | - | TRBV5-1 | CASSSSGRSGWSPLHF | TGCGCCAGCAGCTCCTCAGGGCGGTCTGGCTGGTCACCCCTCCACTTT
TRBJ1-2 | few | - | TRBV6-6 | CASSYSHGGGGYTF | TGTGCCAGCAGTTACTCCCATGGGGGAGGTGGCTACACCTTC
TRBJ2-1 | - | - | TRBV4-3 | CASSQDGAAFDEQFF | TGCGCCAGCAGCCAAGATGGGGCAGCGTTCGATGAGCAGTTCTTC
TRBJ1-5 | few | - | TRBV19 | CASSPQQGNQPQHF | TGTGCCAGTAGTCCTCAACAGGGAAATCAGCCCCAGCATTTT
TRBJ1-2 | - | TRBD1 | TRBV5-6 | CASSLAGQAYYGYTF | TGTGCCAGCAGCTTGGCCGGACAGGCTTACTATGGCTACACCTTC
TRBJ1-5 | - | TRBD1 | TRBV5-6 | CASRHTRRGLSNQPQHF | TGTGCCAGCAGACACACCCGCAGGGGGCTGAGCAATCAGCCCCAGCATTTT
TRBJ2-7 | once | TRBD1 | TRBV7-9 | CASLLWDRGSYEQYF | TGTGCCAGCCTACTGTGGGACAGGGGCTCCTACGAGCAGTACTTC
TRBJ1-2 | once | - | TRBV5-8 | CASSLDLLRGYTF | TGTGCCAGCAGCTTGGACCTTTTAAGGGGCTACACCTTC
TRBJ2-5 | - | - | TRBV19 | CASSIVGKKETQYF | TGTGCCAGTAGTATAGTGGGGAAAAAAGAGACCCAGTACTTC
TRBJ2-5 | - | - | TRBV5-4 | CASSSGSSSETQYF | TGTGCCAGCAGCTCCGGCTCAAGTTCCGAGACCCAGTACTTC
TRBJ2-1 | once | - | TRBV30 | CAWRGQGRGNEQFF | TGTGCCTGGAGGGGGCAGGGACGAGGGAATGAGCAGTTCTTC
TRBJ2-5 | once | - | TRBV6-1 | CASSEGNGAQETQYF | TGTGCCAGCAGTGAAGGAAATGGGGCCCAAGAGACCCAGTACTTC
TRBJ2-1 | few | TRBD1 | TRBV11-3 | CASSLPGQGNNEQFF | TGTGCCAGCAGCCTACCGGGACAGGGGAACAATGAGCAGTTCTTC
TRBJ2-7 | - | TRBD2 | TRBV4-2 | CASSQDSAGGSAEQYF | TGTGCCAGCAGCCAAGATTCTGCGGGGGGATCGGCCGAGCAGTACTTC
TRBJ1-3 | - | TRBD1 | TRBV10-2 | CASRRDRNSGNTIYF | TGCGCCAGCAGACGGGACAGGAACTCTGGAAACACCATATATTTT
TRBJ2-1 | - | TRBD2 | TRBV7-8 | CASNMGGGSYNEQFF | TGTGCCAGCAACATGGGCGGGGGCTCCTACAATGAGCAGTTCTTC
TRBJ2-1 | - | TRBD1 | TRBV7-3 | CASSFITGANEQFF | TGTGCCAGCAGCTTTATAACAGGGGCTAATGAGCAGTTCTTC
TRBJ2-1 | - | - | TRBV5-1 | CASAARYNEQFF | TGCGCCAGCGCGGCGCGGTACAATGAGCAGTTCTTC
TRBJ1-5 | - | - | TRBV7-9 | CASSLAQADQPQHF | TGTGCCAGCAGCTTAGCACAGGCTGATCAGCCCCAGCATTTT
TRBJ2-3 | - | TRBD1 | TRBV6-1 | CASRGQGWGQYF | TGTGCCAGCAGGGGACAGGGCTGGGGGCAGTATTTT
TRBJ2-3 | - | - | TRBV14 | CASSQDEIGSDTQYF | TGTGCCAGCAGCCAAGATGAGATCGGCTCAGATACGCAGTATTTT
TRBJ2-5 | - | TRBD2 | TRBV5-1 | CASSFRTSGAGETQYF | TGCGCCAGCAGCTTCCGGACTAGCGGGGCGGGTGAGACCCAGTACTTC
TRBJ1-5 | - | - | TRBV5-6 | CASSLYRVSANQPQHF | TGTGCCAGCAGCCTTTACAGGGTCTCCGCGAATCAGCCCCAGCATTTT